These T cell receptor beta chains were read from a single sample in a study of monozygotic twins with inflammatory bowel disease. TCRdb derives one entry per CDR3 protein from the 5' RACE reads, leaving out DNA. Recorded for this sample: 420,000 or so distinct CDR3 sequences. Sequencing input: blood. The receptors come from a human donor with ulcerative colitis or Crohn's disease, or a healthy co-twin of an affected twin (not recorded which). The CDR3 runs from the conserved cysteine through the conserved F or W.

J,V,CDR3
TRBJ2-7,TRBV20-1,CSARDRLAGVYEQYF
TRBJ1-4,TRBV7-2,CASSFPTGLPEKLFF
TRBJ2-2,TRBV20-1,CSARVLSGTGELFF
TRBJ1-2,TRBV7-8,CASSSATGPKGYTF
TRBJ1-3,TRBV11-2,CASSARTGGNTIYF
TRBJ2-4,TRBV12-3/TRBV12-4,CASSFARGQVGYF
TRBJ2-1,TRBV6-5,CASSYSEANEQFF
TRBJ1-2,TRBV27,CASSRSPANYGYTF
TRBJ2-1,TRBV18,CASSPRGGVGNEQFF
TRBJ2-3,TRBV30,CAWSKGTAKSSTDTQYF
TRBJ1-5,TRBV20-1,CSARVNEGGRQPQHF